This TCR beta chain is drawn from a study of T cells in Graves' hyperthyroidism and ophthalmopathy. Any patient presenting with uncontrolled infection, other autoimmune disease, pregnancy or lactation was left out. Germline values: CDR1 MNHEY, CDR2 SMNVEV (reference sequence). Deletions cut 0 bases from V and 3 bases from J, with 5 bases between. The CDR3 sequence is 13 residues long. Study observations and caveats: Blood also contained most expanded thyroid clonotypes above 0.001. Researchers report that a 13 V-J model separated ophthalmopathy from stable hyperthyroidism.

TCR beta CDR3 regions were amplified from RNA transcripts. A set of HTBI primers served as the primers for a first-round RT-PCR of the TCR CDR3. TCRdb independently ran MiXCR on the multiplex PCR reads; one entry per CDR3 protein. This sample has some 510,000 distinct CDR3 sequences; less than 25% occur once, and the top ten carry roughly 29%. This clonotype was observed many times. Antigen unknown. The rearrangement uses TRBV27 and TRBJ1-1; no firm D call. The source is a man younger than 30 with Graves' hyperthyroidism. The sample consisted of blood. The DNA for the CDR3 is TGTGCCAGCAGTTTATCGAGCTACACTGAAGCTTTCTTT. Translation gives CASSLSSYTEAFF.